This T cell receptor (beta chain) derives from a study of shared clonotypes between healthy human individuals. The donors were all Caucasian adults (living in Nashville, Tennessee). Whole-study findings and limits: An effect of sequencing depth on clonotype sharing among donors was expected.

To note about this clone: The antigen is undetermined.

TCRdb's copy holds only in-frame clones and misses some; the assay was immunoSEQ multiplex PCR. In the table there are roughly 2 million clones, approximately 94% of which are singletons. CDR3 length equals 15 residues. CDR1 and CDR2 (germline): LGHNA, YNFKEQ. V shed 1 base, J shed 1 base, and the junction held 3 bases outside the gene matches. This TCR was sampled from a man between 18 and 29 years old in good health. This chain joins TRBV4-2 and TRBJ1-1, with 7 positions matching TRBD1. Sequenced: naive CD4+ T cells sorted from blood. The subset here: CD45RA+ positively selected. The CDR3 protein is CASSQGQGGNTEAFF. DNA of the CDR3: TGTGCCAGCAGCCAAGGTCAGGGGGGGAACACTGAAGCTTTCTTT.